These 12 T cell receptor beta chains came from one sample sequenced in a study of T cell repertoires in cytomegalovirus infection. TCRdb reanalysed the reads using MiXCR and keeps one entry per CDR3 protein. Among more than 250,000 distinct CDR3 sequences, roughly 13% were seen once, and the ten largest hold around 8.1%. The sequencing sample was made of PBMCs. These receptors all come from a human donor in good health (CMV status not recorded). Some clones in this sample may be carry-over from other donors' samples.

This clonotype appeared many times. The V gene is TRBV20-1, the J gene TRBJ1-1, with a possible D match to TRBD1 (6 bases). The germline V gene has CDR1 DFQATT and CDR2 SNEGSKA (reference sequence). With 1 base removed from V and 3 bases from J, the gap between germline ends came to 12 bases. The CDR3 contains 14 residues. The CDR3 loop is CSARAGGADTEAFF. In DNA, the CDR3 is TGCAGTGCTAGAGCGGGGGGGGCGGACACTGAAGCTTTCTTT.

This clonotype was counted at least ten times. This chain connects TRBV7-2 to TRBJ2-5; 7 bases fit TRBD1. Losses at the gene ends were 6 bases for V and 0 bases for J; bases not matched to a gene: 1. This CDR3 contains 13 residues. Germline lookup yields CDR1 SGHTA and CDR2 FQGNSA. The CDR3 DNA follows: TGTGCCAGCAGTGGGACAGACCAAGAGACCCAGTACTTC. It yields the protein CASSGTDQETQYF.

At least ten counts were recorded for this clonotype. CDR3 region: CASSPREVAGVGEQFF. Here the CDR3 DNA reads TGTGCCAGCAGCCCCCGGGAAGTAGCGGGAGTCGGTGAGCAGTTCTTC. The rearrangement uses TRBV5-4 and TRBJ2-1, with TRBD2 matching over 9 bases. This CDR3 region has 16 residues. The J segment lost 9 bases and the V segment lost 4 bases, leaving 14 bases of the junction unmatched. The V gene's germline CDR1 is SGHNT and CDR2 YYREEE (reference sequence).

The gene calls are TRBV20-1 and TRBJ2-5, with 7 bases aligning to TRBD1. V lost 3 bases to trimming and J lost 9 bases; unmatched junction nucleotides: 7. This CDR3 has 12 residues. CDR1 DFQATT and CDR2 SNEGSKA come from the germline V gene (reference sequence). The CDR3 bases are TGCAGTGCTAGTTACCCGAGGGGGCCCCAGTACTTC. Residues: CSASYPRGPQYF.

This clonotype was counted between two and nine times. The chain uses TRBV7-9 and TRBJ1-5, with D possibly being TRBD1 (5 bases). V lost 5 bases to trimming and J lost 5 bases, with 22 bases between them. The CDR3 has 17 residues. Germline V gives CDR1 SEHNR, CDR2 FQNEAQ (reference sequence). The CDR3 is CASSRGTSGGIYQPQHF. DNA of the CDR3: TGTGCCAGCAGCCGAGGGACCTCCGGAGGTATATATCAGCCCCAGCATTTT. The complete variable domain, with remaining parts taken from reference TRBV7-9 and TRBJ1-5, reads DTGVSQNPRHKITKRGQNVTFRCDPISEHNRLYWYRQTLGQGPEFLTYFQNEAQLEKSRLLSDRFSAERPKGSFSTLEIQRTEQGDSAMYLCASSRGTSGGIYQPQHFGDGTRLSIL.

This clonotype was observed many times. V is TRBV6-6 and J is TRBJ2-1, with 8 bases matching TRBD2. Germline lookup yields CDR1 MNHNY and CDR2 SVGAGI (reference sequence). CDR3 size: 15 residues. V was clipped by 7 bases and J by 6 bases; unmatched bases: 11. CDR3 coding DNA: TGTGCCAGCACCCTCTCCGGGGGGGCCATCAATGAGCAGTTCTTC. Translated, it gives CASTLSGGAINEQFF.

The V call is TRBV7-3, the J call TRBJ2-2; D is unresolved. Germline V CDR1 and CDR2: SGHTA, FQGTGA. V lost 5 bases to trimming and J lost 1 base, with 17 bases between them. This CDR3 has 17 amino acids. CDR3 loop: CASSRLPRRVNTGELFF. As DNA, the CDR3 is TGTGCCAGCAGCCGCCTACCTCGACGGGTGAACACCGGGGAGCTGTTTTTT.

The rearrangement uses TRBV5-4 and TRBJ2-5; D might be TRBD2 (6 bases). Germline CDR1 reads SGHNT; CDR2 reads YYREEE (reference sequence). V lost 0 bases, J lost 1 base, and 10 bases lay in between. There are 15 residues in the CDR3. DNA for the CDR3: TGTGCCAGCAGCTTGGTCGGGGGAGCCCAAGAGACCCAGTACTTC. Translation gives CASSLVGGAQETQYF.

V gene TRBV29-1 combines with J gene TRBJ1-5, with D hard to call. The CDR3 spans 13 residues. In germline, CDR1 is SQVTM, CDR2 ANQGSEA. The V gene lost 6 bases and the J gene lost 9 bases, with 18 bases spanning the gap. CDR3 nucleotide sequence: TGCAGCGTCGCCGGGCGGGAGGAAGGGCCCCAGCATTTT. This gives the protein CSVAGREEGPQHF.

The CDR3 bases are TGTGCCATCAGTGGGGGGGGGGGATACGGCTACACCTTC. It yields the protein CAISGGGGYGYTF. The V and J genes are TRBV10-3 and TRBJ1-2; weak D call: TRBD1 (5 bases). Germline V gene sequence: CDR1 ENHRY, CDR2 SYGVKD. The CDR3 totals 13 residues. The V end was cut by 4 bases, the J end by 8 bases, with 14 bases between.

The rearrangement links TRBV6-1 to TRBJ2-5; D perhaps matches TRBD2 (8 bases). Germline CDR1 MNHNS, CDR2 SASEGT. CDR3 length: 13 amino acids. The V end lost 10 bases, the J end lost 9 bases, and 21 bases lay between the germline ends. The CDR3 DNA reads TGTGCCACCCCCGACAGGGAGCGGGAGTCCCAGTACTTC. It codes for CATPDRERESQYF.

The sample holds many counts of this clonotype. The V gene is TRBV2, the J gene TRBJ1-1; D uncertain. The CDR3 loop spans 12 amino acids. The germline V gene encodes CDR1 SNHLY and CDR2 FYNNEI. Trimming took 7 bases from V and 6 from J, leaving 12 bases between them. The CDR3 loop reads CASNQRMAEAFF. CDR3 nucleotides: TGTGCCAGCAATCAAAGGATGGCTGAAGCTTTCTTT. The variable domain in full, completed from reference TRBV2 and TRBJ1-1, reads EPEVTQTPSHQVTQMGQEVILRCVPISNHLYFYWYRQILGQKVEFLVSFYNNEISEKSEIFDDQFSVERPDGSNFTLKIRSTKLEDSAMYFCASNQRMAEAFFGQGTRLTVV.